This T cell receptor beta chain was identified during a study of glioma-infiltrating T cells after dendritic cell vaccination. Generated by immunoSEQ multiplex PCR, the TCRdb table keeps only in-frame clones and is missing some. There are tens of thousands of clones in the sample; roughly nine tenths occur only once, and roughly 10% lies in the top ten. Study outcomes and limitations: Patients with more pretreatment TILs had longer time to progression and survival.

There are 14 residues in the CDR3. V dropped 7 bases and J dropped 1; count of bases not matched to a gene: 9. The germline gives CDR1 GTSNPN, CDR2 SVGIG (reference sequence). As to time point: after dendritic cell vaccination, including at tumor progression/relapse. PBMC sampling occurred before vaccination, two weeks after the third dose, and at progression. Note on this clone: Antigen: not known.

The sample was blood, taken after dendritic cell vaccination. The TCR sequence derives from a human donor with glioblastoma. The chain has TRBV30 and TRBJ1-1; 7 bases map to TRBD1. The CDR3 loop reads CALQIAGGNTEAFF. In DNA form, the CDR3 reads TGTGCCTTACAAATTGCAGGGGGGAACACTGAAGCTTTCTTT.